This T cell receptor (beta chain) was captured by sequencing in a study of shared clonotypes between healthy human individuals. Data came from immunoSEQ multiplex PCR; TCRdb stores just in-frame clones and leaves some out. The table lists 450,000 to 500,000 clones, approximately 84% of them singletons. Trimming took 4 bases from V and 6 from J; bases not matched to a gene: 6. Germline V lookup: CDR1 SGHVS, CDR2 FQNEAQ. There are 15 residues in the CDR3. The chain recombines TRBV7-8 with TRBJ2-7; 13 bases line up with TRBD2. The sequence was collected from a woman in her thirties or forties in good health. Some clones in this sample may be carry-over from other donors' samples. Sequencing was carried out using PBMCs. CDR3 in DNA: TGTGCCAGCAGCTATGATGGACTAGCGGGAGCCGAGCAGTACTTC. Residues: CASSYDGLAGAEQYF. The full variable domain, in which reference TRBV7-8 and TRBJ2-7 provide the parts outside the CDR3, is GAGVSQSPRYKVAKRGQDVALRCDPISGHVSLFWYQQALGQGPEFLTYFQNEAQLDKSGLPSDRFFAERPEGSVSTLKIQRTQQEDSAVYLCASSYDGLAGAEQYFGPGTRLTVT.